These T cell receptor beta chains were read from a single sample in a study of molecular identifiers for immune sequencing clone quantification. TCRdb fed the PCR reads into MiXCR, producing one record per CDR3 protein. The table includes about 330,000 distinct CDR3 sequences, 24% detected once. The material sequenced was naive CD8+ T cells from blood, with Jurkat cell RNA spiked in. These receptors were obtained from a human donor in good health. Some libraries in this study had Jurkat cell RNA spiked in. Both conserved end residues are part of each CDR3. Fields, in order: clone size, V gene, D gene, J gene, CDR3 DNA, CDR3 protein. A D gene is named only where the DNA matches it firmly. Clone sizes are given selectively: once, few, many, or a class where the clone is expanded.

clone_size: many
v_call: TRBV12-3/TRBV12-4
d_call: -
j_call: TRBJ1-1
cdr3_nt: TGTGCCAGCAGCTCTATGAACACTGAAGCTTTCTTT
cdr3_aa: CASSSMNTEAFF

clone_size: many
v_call: TRBV21-1
d_call: -
j_call: TRBJ2-5
cdr3_nt: TGTGCCAGCAGCGCGGGCCCGAGGCGGAGGCCAATCTCTTGG
cdr3_aa: CASSAGPRRRPISW

clone_size: once
v_call: TRBV25-1
d_call: -
j_call: TRBJ1-1
cdr3_nt: TGTGCCAGCAGTGGGCTCCTAAACACTGAAGCTCTCTTT
cdr3_aa: CASSGLLNTEALF

clone_size: -
v_call: TRBV30
d_call: -
j_call: TRBJ2-6
cdr3_nt: TGTGCCTGGAGTTTAAACCCCTCTGGGGCCAACGTCCTGACTTTC
cdr3_aa: CAWSLNPSGANVLTF

clone_size: few
v_call: TRBV19
d_call: -
j_call: TRBJ2-7
cdr3_nt: TGTGCCAGCCAGGGACCTTTTGAGCAGTACTTC
cdr3_aa: CASQGPFEQYF

clone_size: many
v_call: TRBV5-6
d_call: -
j_call: TRBJ2-6
cdr3_nt: TGTGCCAGCAGCTCCCCCTCCCCCTCTGGGGCCAACGTCCTGACTTTC
cdr3_aa: CASSSPSPSGANVLTF

clone_size: few
v_call: TRBV10-3
d_call: -
j_call: TRBJ2-5
cdr3_nt: TGTGCCATCAGTGAAGGGGCCGCCAGGGAAGAGACCCAGTACTTC
cdr3_aa: CAISEGAAREETQYF

clone_size: -
v_call: TRBV2
d_call: -
j_call: TRBJ1-2
cdr3_nt: TGTGCCAGCAGGGCCGAAGGGCCGAATACTAGTGGCTACACCTTC
cdr3_aa: CASRAEGPNTSGYTF

clone_size: -
v_call: TRBV23-1
d_call: TRBD1
j_call: TRBJ2-7
cdr3_nt: TGCGCCAGCAGTCAATCCAATAACAGGGGTAACTCCTACGAGCAGTACTTC
cdr3_aa: CASSQSNNRGNSYEQYF

clone_size: -
v_call: TRBV6-5
d_call: -
j_call: TRBJ2-7
cdr3_nt: TGTGCCAGCAGTTACACGGAAGGTCACTCCTACGAGCAGTACTTC
cdr3_aa: CASSYTEGHSYEQYF

clone_size: -
v_call: TRBV7-6
d_call: -
j_call: TRBJ2-4
cdr3_nt: TGTGCCAGCAGCTTAGCTCACGGGTTCGGAAACATTCAGTACTTC
cdr3_aa: CASSLAHGFGNIQYF

clone_size: -
v_call: TRBV7-8
d_call: TRBD2
j_call: TRBJ2-7
cdr3_nt: TGTGCCAGCAGCTCCGCTAGCGGGGAACGATACGAGCAGTACTTC
cdr3_aa: CASSSASGERYEQYF

clone_size: many
v_call: TRBV7-2
d_call: -
j_call: TRBJ1-2
cdr3_nt: TGTGCCAGCAGCTACGACCCACCAGATTATGGCTACACCTTC
cdr3_aa: CASSYDPPDYGYTF

clone_size: -
v_call: TRBV27
d_call: -
j_call: TRBJ2-7
cdr3_nt: TGTGCCGGCAGTTTATCCCACAGCTCCTACGAGCAGTACTTC
cdr3_aa: CAGSLSHSSYEQYF

clone_size: few
v_call: TRBV7-2
d_call: TRBD1
j_call: TRBJ2-2
cdr3_nt: TGTGCCAGCAGCCGCGGACAGGGAGGATCCGGGGAGCTGTTTTTT
cdr3_aa: CASSRGQGGSGELFF

clone_size: many
v_call: TRBV2
d_call: TRBD1
j_call: TRBJ1-2
cdr3_nt: TGTGCCAGCAGTGAAGGGACAGGGAACTATGGCTACACCTTC
cdr3_aa: CASSEGTGNYGYTF

clone_size: once
v_call: TRBV5-3
d_call: -
j_call: TRBJ2-5
cdr3_nt: TGTGCCAGCAGCTTGGTTGGTTGGGACGAGACCCAGTACTTC
cdr3_aa: CASSLVGWDETQYF

clone_size: few
v_call: TRBV7-6
d_call: TRBD1
j_call: TRBJ2-3
cdr3_nt: TGTGCCAGCAGCCTCGACTTTTATACAGGGGGTGCAGGCACAGATACGCAGTATTTT
cdr3_aa: CASSLDFYTGGAGTDTQYF

clone_size: many
v_call: TRBV6-5
d_call: -
j_call: TRBJ2-7
cdr3_nt: TGTGCCAGCAGCCCCCGGGGAGGCGAGCAGTACTTC
cdr3_aa: CASSPRGGEQYF

clone_size: -
v_call: TRBV4-2
d_call: -
j_call: TRBJ2-5
cdr3_nt: TGTGCCAGCAGCCAAGTGATGGGAGGAGGAGAGACCCAGTACTTC
cdr3_aa: CASSQVMGGGETQYF